A single sample is the source of the 25 T cell receptor beta chains below, sequenced in a study of T cell repertoires in cytomegalovirus infection (dated by TCRdb to between 2019 and 2020). The sequencer listed for this sample is Illumina HiSeq 1500. The public reads were reprocessed in TCRdb via fastp at Q25 and MiXCR, keeping in-frame beta chains. Under each unique CDR3 protein, matching rows form one entry showing the most common genes and DNA. In all, the sample holds approximately 300,000 distinct CDR3 sequences, and just under 25% of those were seen once. Of the sample, 13% is held by the ten largest clones. This specimen's treatment or condition label, interpreted: in vitro stimulation with specific CMV peptide epitopes to enrich CMV-specific T cells. The antigens these receptors bind are not known. The sequenced sample was cultured PBMCs, obtained from culture after CMV antigen stimulation. The receptor source for this set is a human donor in good health (CMV status not recorded). Some clones in this sample may be carry-over from other donors' samples.

This clonotype came up many times. The chain couples TRBV7-8 to TRBJ2-5; D is unclear. CDR3 length: 14 amino acids. CDR1 and CDR2 from the germline V gene are SGHVS and FQNEAQ. Trimming stripped 0 bases from V and 9 bases from J, with 14 bases between. The CDR3: CASSLARLSWSQYF. CDR3 in DNA: TGTGCCAGCAGCTTAGCCCGGTTATCCTGGTCCCAGTACTTC.

This clonotype was seen a handful of times. This sequence joins TRBV7-2 and TRBJ2-4; tentatively, D is TRBD2 (6 bases). V was cut by 6 bases and J by 5 bases, with 14 bases left in between. Per the germline V gene, CDR1 is SGHTA and CDR2 is FQGNSA. The length of the CDR3 is 14 residues. CDR3 coding DNA: TGTGCCAGCAGTCCTGGCGGGACCCAAAACATTCAGTACTTC. Translation gives CASSPGGTQNIQYF.

This clonotype occurred many times. The chain recombines TRBV7-2 with TRBJ2-7, with a possible D match to TRBD1 (6 bases). Germline CDR1 and CDR2: SGHTA and FQGNSA. Trimming removed 0 bases from V and 3 bases from J, with 9 bases in between. This CDR3 is 14 amino acids long. The CDR3, as DNA: TGTGCCAGCAGCTTAGCGCTGGACAGCTACGAGCAGTACTTC. It specifies CASSLALDSYEQYF.

This clonotype has just a few counts. This chain links TRBV19 with TRBJ2-5; 9 nucleotides align to TRBD2. Germline values: CDR1 LNHDA, CDR2 SQIVND (reference sequence). The ends lost 5 bases at V and 3 bases at J; junction bases unmatched: 7. The CDR3 covers 15 residues. The CDR3 protein is CASSLRTSVEETQYF. In nucleotides, the CDR3 is TGTGCCAGTAGTCTCAGGACTAGCGTCGAAGAGACCCAGTACTTC. Based on the CDR3 plus reference TRBV19 and TRBJ2-5, the full variable domain is DGGITQSPKYLFRKEGQNVTLSCEQNLNHDAMYWYRQDPGQGLRLIYYSQIVNDFQKGDIAEGYSVSREKKESFPLTVTSAQKNPTAFYLCASSLRTSVEETQYFGPGTRLLVL.

The chain links TRBV10-3 to TRBJ2-3; unclear D gene. Trimming left V 1 base short and J 4 bases short, with 12 bases between. Germline V gene lookup returns CDR1 ENHRY and CDR2 SYGVKD. The CDR3 covers 15 residues. In nucleotides, the CDR3 is TGTGCCATCAGTGAGTGGCGGCTGTTGGCAGATACGCAGTATTTT. It yields the protein CAISEWRLLADTQYF.

The CDR3 protein is CAPLASAGQYV. The CDR3, as DNA: TGTGCCCCTCTAGCCTCCGCCGGGCAGTACGTC. J is TRBJ2-7 and V is TRBV19; D possibly corresponds to TRBD2 (5 bases). CDR1 LNHDA and CDR2 SQIVND come from the germline V gene (reference sequence). The CDR3 spans 11 residues. V was clipped by 11 bases and J by 9 bases, with 17 bases between them.

This chain links TRBV7-2 with TRBJ2-7; 7 bases are shared with TRBD1. V shed 5 bases, J shed 9 bases, and the junction held 4 bases outside the gene matches. The germline V gene has CDR1 SGHTA and CDR2 FQGNSA. This CDR3 has 11 amino acids. CDR3 bases: TGTGCCAGCAGCGGACAGGTCAGGCAGTACGTC. It yields the protein CASSGQVRQYV.

This clonotype occurred many times. The rearrangement links TRBV12-3 or TRBV12-4 to TRBJ1-2; possible D gene TRBD1, 6 bases. V dropped 2 bases and J dropped 2 bases, with 15 bases sitting between them. The CDR3 runs to 16 residues. The CDR3 loop reads CASSLRGDRRNYGYTF. CDR3 in DNA: TGTGCCAGCAGTTTACGAGGTGACAGGAGGAACTATGGCTACACCTTC.

This clonotype was recorded at least ten times. The chain uses TRBV6-5 and TRBJ1-5; D gene unclear. V gave up 2 bases and J gave up 0 bases, with 5 bases separating them. The CDR3 is 14 amino acids. Germline V CDR1 and CDR2: MNHEY, SVGAGI. The CDR3: CASSYSYSNQPQHF. Here the CDR3 DNA reads TGTGCCAGCAGTTACAGTTATAGCAATCAGCCCCAGCATTTT.

This clonotype was observed at least ten times. The gene calls are TRBV6-5 and TRBJ2-5; TRBD2 might be the D (6 bases). V lost 2 bases, J lost 2 bases, and 12 bases lay in between. Germline V gives CDR1 MNHEY, CDR2 SVGAGI. The CDR3 spans 15 residues. The DNA of the CDR3 is TGTGCCAGCAGTTACGGGGGGACGGGACAAGAGACCCAGTACTTC. It is translated as CASSYGGTGQETQYF.

The sample holds many counts of this clonotype. V usage is TRBV7-2 and J usage is TRBJ2-5; the D gene is possibly TRBD2 (6 bases). This CDR3 spans 18 amino acids. The V end was cut by 1 base, the J end by 2 bases, with 20 bases between. The germline gives CDR1 SGHTA, CDR2 FQGNSA. Here the CDR3 reads CASSLEVFRRDGQETQYF. The DNA of the CDR3 is TGTGCCAGCAGCTTAGAGGTTTTCCGGCGGGACGGTCAAGAGACCCAGTACTTC.

This clonotype has at least ten counts. The chain is built from TRBV7-2 and TRBJ2-7; the D gene is possibly TRBD2 (5 bases). Trimming took 2 bases from V and 2 from J, leaving 10 bases between them. The CDR3 is made up of 14 amino acids. CDR1 and CDR2 (germline): SGHTA, FQGNSA. The CDR3 coding sequence is TGTGCCAGCAGCTTAACAGCGGAAACCTACGAGCAGTACTTC. Protein: CASSLTAETYEQYF. Full variable domain (rest looked up from reference TRBV7-2 and TRBJ2-7): GAGVSQSPSNKVTEKGKDVELRCDPISGHTALYWYRQSLGQGLEFLIYFQGNSAPDKSGLPSDRFSAERTGGSVSTLTIQRTQQEDSAVYLCASSLTAETYEQYFGPGTRLTVT.

This clonotype was counted only a few times. The chain couples TRBV7-2 to TRBJ1-1, with D hard to call. From germline, CDR1 is SGHTA and CDR2 FQGNSA. Between the trimmed V and J ends, which lost 0 bases and 5 bases, there was a span of 7 bases. The CDR3 is made up of 13 amino acids. The CDR3 DNA sequence: TGTGCCAGCAGCTTAGCGGAGGGAACTGAAGCTTTCTTT. Encoded protein: CASSLAEGTEAFF.

V and J are TRBV11-2 and TRBJ2-7, with a possible D match to TRBD1 (5 bases). The CDR3 has 13 amino acids. CDR1 is SGHAT and CDR2 is FQNNGV in the germline V gene. V lost 8 bases and J lost 5, with 16 bases in between. CDR3 bases: TGTGCCAGCCGGCCGGCAGGGTACGACGAGCAGTACTTC. This sequence encodes CASRPAGYDEQYF.

This clonotype showed up just a few times. V is TRBV7-9 and J is TRBJ1-1; D is ambiguous. Trimming removed 3 bases at V and 7 bases at J, with 9 bases between. The germline V gene encodes CDR1 SEHNR and CDR2 FQNEAQ (reference sequence). The CDR3 totals 12 residues. The CDR3 protein is CASSFNSYEAFF. In nucleotides, the CDR3 is TGTGCCAGCAGCTTTAATTCATATGAAGCTTTCTTT.

This clonotype is labeled as medium-sized (0.01 to 0.1%). This sequence joins TRBV7-2 and TRBJ2-1; D unresolved. Germline values: CDR1 SGHTA, CDR2 FQGNSA. The CDR3 length is 13 residues. The V end was cut by 4 bases, the J end by 7 bases, with 11 bases between. CDR3 sequence: CASSSYLENEQFF. DNA of the CDR3: TGTGCCAGCAGCTCTTATTTAGAAAATGAGCAGTTCTTC.

This clonotype was seen a few times. The chain employs TRBV27 and TRBJ1-2; D call uncertain. Trimming pared 6 bases from V and 0 bases from J, leaving 11 bases between. CDR1 MNHEY and CDR2 SMNVEV come from the germline V gene (reference sequence). The CDR3 sequence is 14 residues long. Here the CDR3 DNA reads TGTGCCAGCAGGAGCCCTGAAGCTAACTATGGCTACACCTTC. This sequence encodes CASRSPEANYGYTF.

The V and J genes are TRBV4-3 and TRBJ2-7, with TRBD1 identical over 9 bases. The ends lost 3 bases at V and 6 bases at J; junction bases unmatched: 3. The germline CDR1 and CDR2 sequences are LGHNA and YSLEER. CDR3 length equals 13 residues. The CDR3 coding sequence is TGCGCCAGCAGCCACGTGACAGGGGGCGAGCAGTACTTC. This sequence encodes CASSHVTGGEQYF.

The sample holds a few counts of this clonotype. The chain recombines TRBV20-1 with TRBJ1-1; 9 nucleotides align to TRBD1. The CDR3 covers 13 residues. Germline CDR1 and CDR2: DFQATT and SNEGSKA (reference sequence). Trimming at V came to 1 base and at J to 6 bases, leaving 3 bases not matched to a gene. CDR3 nucleotides: TGCAGTGCTAGAGTACAGGGGGCCCCTGAAGCTTTCTTT. Translating it yields CSARVQGAPEAFF.

CDR3 sequence: CARDGPTNEKLFF. In DNA form, the CDR3 reads TGTGCCAGGGACGGACCAACTAATGAAAAACTGTTTTTT. The V gene is TRBV30, the J gene TRBJ1-4; tentative D call: TRBD1 (5 bases). Trimming took off 8 bases at V and 0 bases at J, with 10 bases between the two ends. The CDR3 runs to 13 residues. The germline CDR1 and CDR2 sequences are GTSNPN and SVGIG (reference sequence).

The chain joins TRBV20-1 to TRBJ1-5; D gene uncertain. From germline, CDR1 is DFQATT and CDR2 SNEGSKA (reference sequence). The CDR3 is made up of 15 amino acids. The V end was cut by 1 base, the J end by 0 bases, with 10 bases between. CDR3 residues: CSARGTFNSNQPQHF. DNA for the CDR3: TGCAGTGCTAGAGGGACCTTCAATAGCAATCAGCCCCAGCATTTT.

This clonotype was seen only a few times. The gene calls are TRBV6-4 and TRBJ2-1, with 7 bases identical to TRBD1. The CDR3 runs to 14 residues. Germline V gene data show CDR1 as MRHNA and CDR2 as SNTAGT. Germline trimming cut 6 bases from V and 1 base from J; bases unmatched to any gene: 3. The CDR3 DNA sequence: TGTGCCAGCAGAGAACAGGGGTCCTACAATGAGCAGTTCTTC. Amino acid sequence: CASREQGSYNEQFF.

This clonotype was seen only a few times. CDR3 coding DNA: TGTGCCAGCAGACGGTTAGTCCAGAGGGCCTATGGCTACACCTTC. Translation: CASRRLVQRAYGYTF. The V and J genes are TRBV12-3 or TRBV12-4 and TRBJ1-2; D remains unclear. Trimming pared 6 bases from V and 4 bases from J, leaving 18 bases between. This CDR3 has 15 residues.

This clonotype was picked up many times. The gene calls are TRBV12-3 or TRBV12-4 and TRBJ1-4; 7 bases match TRBD1. V shed 11 bases and J 8 bases; nucleotides not matched to a gene: 11. This CDR3 spans 13 amino acids. The CDR3 loop is CAASMTGTEKLFF. CDR3 nucleotide sequence: TGTGCCGCCAGCATGACAGGGACCGAAAAACTGTTTTTT.

This clonotype was counted ten times or more. An end of the junction differs from the germline gene, which may be a read error. The V call is TRBV7-2, the J call TRBJ2-4; D is undetermined. Per the germline V gene, CDR1 is SGHTA and CDR2 is FQGNSA. This CDR3 spans 14 amino acids. The CDR3 reads CASSLDSSKNIQYF. The DNA for the CDR3 is TGTGCCAGCAGCTTAGACTCTTCCAAGAACATTCAGTACTTC.